This passage covers 19 T cell receptor beta chains from one sample sequenced in a study of cytomegalovirus exposure and HLA in healthy donors. Vbeta (60) and Jbeta (13) primers were used in the PCR. The data were produced by immunoSEQ multiplex PCR, yet TCRdb's version contains in-frame clones alone and is incomplete. The sample carries approximately 210,000 clones, roughly 77% recorded once. Sequenced material: PBMCs. These receptors all come from a woman aged 50 to 65 in good health and CMV-seronegative.

The chain's CDR3 is CASSNIGDYNEQFF. The CDR3 region has the DNA TGTGCCAGCAGCAACATAGGGGACTACAATGAGCAGTTCTTC. The rearrangement joins TRBV5-5 to TRBJ2-1, with D maybe TRBD1 (5 bases). Germline values: CDR1 SGHKS, CDR2 YYEKEE (reference sequence). The CDR3 length is 14 residues. Trimming took off 4 bases at V and 3 bases at J, with 11 bases between the two ends.

The chain couples TRBV28 to TRBJ2-7; 8 bases map to TRBD2. Germline assignment: CDR1 MDHEN and CDR2 SYDVKM. This CDR3 region has 17 residues. V was clipped by 5 bases and J by 1 base; unmatched bases: 13. CDR3: CASSPTLGAGGSYEQYF. CDR3 in DNA: TGTGCCAGCAGTCCCACCCTAGGGGCGGGAGGATCCTACGAGCAGTACTTC. The full variable domain, with the rest looked up from reference TRBV28 and TRBJ2-7, is DVKVTQSSRYLVKRTGEKVFLECVQDMDHENMFWYRQDPGLGLRLIYFSYDVKMKEKGDIPEGYSVSREKKERFSLILESASTNQTSMYLCASSPTLGAGGSYEQYFGPGTRLTVT.

This clone was seen a single time. The rearrangement links TRBV28 to TRBJ1-5, with D perhaps TRBD1 (5 bases). The CDR3 runs to 15 residues. Germline CDR1 is MDHEN and CDR2 is SYDVKM. Trimming shortened V by 6 bases and J by 3 bases, and 15 bases separated the two germline ends. The CDR3 nucleotides are TGTGCCAGCAGACCAAGACAGCGCGACAATCAGCCCCAGCATTTT. It codes for CASRPRQRDNQPQHF.

Details on this clone: At one end, the junction sequence differs from germline, possibly due to a read error. CDR3 protein: CASSVDRGETGELFF. CDR3 nucleotide sequence: TGTGCCAGTAGTGTGGACAGGGGGGAAACCGGAGAGCTGTTTTTT. The rearrangement links TRBV19 to TRBJ2-2, with 10 bases fitting TRBD1. This CDR3 is built from 15 residues. CDR1 is LNHDA and CDR2 is SQIVND in the germline V gene (reference sequence).

The chain combines TRBV2 with TRBJ2-7; D is possibly TRBD2 (6 bases). V was trimmed by 7 bases and J by 2 bases, leaving 18 bases between them. Per germline, CDR1 SNHLY and CDR2 FYNNEI. The CDR3 has 15 residues. CDR3 in DNA: TGTGCCAGCACTAGGAGGGGACCCGGGGCCTACGAGCAGTACTTC. Protein sequence: CASTRRGPGAYEQYF.

V and J are TRBV6-6 and TRBJ2-1; 10 positions match TRBD2. V was pared by 2 bases and J by 7 bases, with 8 bases of the junction left unmatched. The CDR3 covers 16 residues. Germline V gene sequence: CDR1 MNHNY, CDR2 SVGAGI (reference sequence). The CDR3 coding sequence is TGTGCCAGCAGTTACGGCGGACTAGCGGACTGGAATGAGCAGTTCTTC. The encoded protein is CASSYGGLADWNEQFF.

The rearrangement links TRBV6-4 to TRBJ2-2; 12 bases match TRBD2. CDR1 and CDR2 from the germline V gene are MRHNA and SNTAGT. This CDR3 has 16 amino acids. J gave up 6 bases and V 0 bases, and 2 bases lay outside the gene matches. The CDR3 bases are TGTGCCAGCAGTGACTCAAGACTAGCGGGAGCCGGGGAGCTGTTTTTT. Amino acid sequence: CASSDSRLAGAGELFF.

The V call is TRBV18, the J call TRBJ2-3; D is perhaps TRBD1 (6 bases). This CDR3 is 14 amino acids long. In germline, CDR1 is KGHSH, CDR2 LQKENI. V was pared by 8 bases and J by 3 bases, with 15 bases between. Here the CDR3 reads CASPAPTGTDTQYF. As DNA, the CDR3 is TGTGCCAGCCCCGCCCCGACAGGAACAGATACGCAGTATTTT. Drawing the rest from reference TRBV18 and TRBJ2-3, the complete variable domain is NAGVMQNPRHLVRRRGQEARLRCSPMKGHSHVYWYRQLPEEGLKFMVYLQKENIIDESGMPKERFSAEFPKEGPSILRIQQVVRGDSAAYFCASPAPTGTDTQYFGPGTRLTVL.

V usage is TRBV9 and J usage is TRBJ1-6; the D is unclear. CDR1 and CDR2 from the germline V gene are SGDLS and YYNGEE. The CDR3 loop spans 13 amino acids. The V and J ends lost 0 bases and 10 bases respectively, with 8 bases between them. The CDR3 loop is CASSVGHPSPLHF. In DNA, the CDR3 is TGTGCCAGCAGCGTAGGGCATCCATCACCCCTCCACTTT.

The J gene is TRBJ2-7, the V gene TRBV7-3, with 7 bases aligning to TRBD2. This CDR3 has 15 residues. The germline V gene encodes CDR1 SGHTA and CDR2 FQGTGA. V shed 0 bases and J 2 bases; nucleotides not matched to a gene: 4. In DNA form, the CDR3 reads TGTGCCAGCAGCTTAACCCACGGGGGGACCTACGAGCAGTACTTC. Amino acid sequence: CASSLTHGGTYEQYF.

DNA for the CDR3: TGCAGCGTTGAAGATCAAAGCGGCACAGATACGCAGTATTTT. Translation: CSVEDQSGTDTQYF. This chain joins TRBV29-1 and TRBJ2-3; D is undetermined. The CDR3 is 14 residues long. The V gene's germline CDR1 is SQVTM and CDR2 ANQGSEA. V lost 0 bases, J lost 1 base, and 8 bases lay in between.

V gene TRBV6-6 combines with J gene TRBJ2-5; 8 nucleotides agree with TRBD1. TRBJ2-7 matches the DNA end more closely, so the J call is doubtful. The germline gives CDR1 MNHNY, CDR2 SVGAGI (reference sequence). This CDR3 has 13 amino acids. CDR3 sequence reads: CASSSGTGYEQYF. CDR3 nucleotide sequence: TGTGCCAGCAGTTCGGGGACAGGCTACGAGCAGTACTTC.

This clone has just a few counts. The J gene is TRBJ2-7, the V gene TRBV6-6; TRBD2 agrees at 13 bases. Trimming cost V 11 bases and J 6 bases; bases outside gene matches: 10. The CDR3 sequence is 14 residues long. Germline values: CDR1 MNHNY, CDR2 SVGAGI (reference sequence). The CDR3 nucleotides read TGTGCCGTCCAACCGGGACTAGCGGGAAGCGAGCAGTACTTC. It translates to CAVQPGLAGSEQYF.

V gene TRBV19 combines with J gene TRBJ2-2; TRBD2 agrees at 7 bases. CDR3 size: 18 residues. Germline lookup yields CDR1 LNHDA and CDR2 SQIVND (reference sequence). Trimming at V came to 5 bases and at J to 6 bases, leaving 18 bases not matched to a gene. The CDR3 region is CASSLLGLGGSNSGELFF. CDR3 DNA: TGTGCCAGTAGTCTCCTCGGGTTGGGCGGGAGTAATTCCGGGGAGCTGTTTTTT.

The chain combines TRBV4-3 with TRBJ2-5; 8 bases align to TRBD2. In germline, CDR1 is LGHNA, CDR2 YSLEER. The CDR3 consists of 14 residues. The V gene end was trimmed by 4 bases and the J gene end by 1 base; junction bases not matched to a gene: 2. The CDR3 bases are TGCGCCAGCAGCCCCGGGACTAGCCAAGAGACCCAGTACTTC. The encoded protein is CASSPGTSQETQYF.

The chain employs TRBV27 and TRBJ2-7; 7 bases match TRBD1. The CDR3 is 16 residues long. Germline V lookup: CDR1 MNHEY, CDR2 SMNVEV (reference sequence). The V and J ends lost 5 bases and 7 bases, in that order; junction bases with no gene match: 17. The chain's CDR3 is CASSASRQGATGEQYF. The CDR3 bases are TGTGCCAGCAGTGCCTCCCGACAGGGAGCCACGGGGGAGCAGTACTTC.

The DNA of the CDR3 is TGTGCCAGCAGCTTCCGAGCGGCGGGTAACTACGAGCAGTACTTC. Translation: CASSFRAAGNYEQYF. The V and J genes are TRBV5-6 and TRBJ2-5, with a tentative D call TRBD2 (5 bases). The J call may be in error: the DNA end matches TRBJ2-7 better. This CDR3 contains 15 residues. Germline-derived CDR1 and CDR2 are SGHDT and YYEEEE.

This chain links TRBV28 with TRBJ1-2, with D possibly matching TRBD1 (5 bases). Between the trimmed V and J ends, which lost 1 base and 4 bases, there was a span of 16 bases. The V gene's germline CDR1 is MDHEN and CDR2 SYDVKM. The CDR3 has 16 amino acids. In DNA form, the CDR3 reads TGTGCCAGCAGTTTATTATCCGAGACAGTGGTCTATGGCTACACCTTC. Encoded protein: CASSLLSETVVYGYTF.

This chain joins TRBV4-3 and TRBJ2-3, with a weak D call TRBD1 (5 bases). V lost 0 bases and J 1 base, leaving 11 bases between the germline ends. Germline CDR1 LGHNA, CDR2 YSLEER. The CDR3 covers 16 residues. The CDR3 reads CASSQEGARGTDTQYF. CDR3 nucleotide sequence: TGCGCCAGCAGCCAAGAAGGAGCCAGGGGCACAGATACGCAGTATTTT.